This entry is about one TCR beta chain. What it recognizes is unknown. Measured with immunoSEQ multiplex PCR; TCRdb has only the in-frame clones, and not every one. The sample has around 140,000 clones, more than 80% seen once; the top ten hold around 1.5%. Per the germline V gene, CDR1 is SGHDT and CDR2 is YYEEEE. V lost 6 bases and J lost 2, with 14 bases in between. The CDR3 spans 14 residues. The data stem from a study of T cells in localized non-small cell lung cancer. Study outcomes and limitations: The study found T cell clonality highest in uninvolved adjacent lung, above tumor. Heterogeneity is still possible, as just one tumor region was sequenced.

The TCR sequence derives from a female donor over 55 with stage I lung adenocarcinoma. The sample in question was peripheral blood, obtained before any cancer treatment. The chain employs TRBV5-6 and TRBJ2-5, with D perhaps assigned TRBD1 or TRBD2 (5 bases each). The CDR3 DNA reads TGTGCCAGCAACCCTGGGACCCATCAAGAGACCCAGTACTTC. Translation: CASNPGTHQETQYF.